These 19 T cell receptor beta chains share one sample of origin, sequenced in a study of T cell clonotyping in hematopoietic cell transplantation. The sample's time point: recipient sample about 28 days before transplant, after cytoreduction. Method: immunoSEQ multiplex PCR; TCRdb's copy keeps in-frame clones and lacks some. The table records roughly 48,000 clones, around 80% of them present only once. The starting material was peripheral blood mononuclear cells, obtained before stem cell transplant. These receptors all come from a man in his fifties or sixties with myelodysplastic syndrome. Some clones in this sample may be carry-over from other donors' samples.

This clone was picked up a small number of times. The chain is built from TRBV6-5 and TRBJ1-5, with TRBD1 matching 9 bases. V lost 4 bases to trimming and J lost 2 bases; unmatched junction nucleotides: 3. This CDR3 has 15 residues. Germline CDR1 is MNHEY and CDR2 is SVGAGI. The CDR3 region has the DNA TGTGCCAGCAGTTCGGGGACAGGGCGCAATCAGCCCCAGCATTTT. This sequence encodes CASSSGTGRNQPQHF.

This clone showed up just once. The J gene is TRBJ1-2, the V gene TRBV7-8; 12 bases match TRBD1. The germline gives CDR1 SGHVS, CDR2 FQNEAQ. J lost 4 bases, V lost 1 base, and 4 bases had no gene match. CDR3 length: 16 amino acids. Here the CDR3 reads CASSLDWDRGLYGYTF. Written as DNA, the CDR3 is TGTGCCAGCAGCTTAGATTGGGACAGGGGGCTCTATGGCTACACCTTC. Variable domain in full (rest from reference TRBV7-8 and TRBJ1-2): GAGVSQSPRYKVAKRGQDVALRCDPISGHVSLFWYQQALGQGPEFLTYFQNEAQLDKSGLPSDRFFAERPEGSVSTLKIQRTQQEDSAVYLCASSLDWDRGLYGYTFGSGTRLTVV.

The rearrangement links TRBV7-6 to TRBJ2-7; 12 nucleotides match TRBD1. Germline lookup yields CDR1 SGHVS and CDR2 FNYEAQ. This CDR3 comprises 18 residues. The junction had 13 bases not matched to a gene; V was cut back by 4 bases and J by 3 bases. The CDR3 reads CASSSLGGQGALIYEQYF. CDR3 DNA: TGTGCCAGCAGCTCCCTGGGGGGACAGGGGGCACTAATCTACGAGCAGTACTTC.

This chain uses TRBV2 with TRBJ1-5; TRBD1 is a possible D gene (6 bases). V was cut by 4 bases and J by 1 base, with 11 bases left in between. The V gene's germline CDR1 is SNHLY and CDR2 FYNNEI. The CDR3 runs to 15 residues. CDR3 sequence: CASSGAGVSNQPQHF. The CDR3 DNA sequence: TGTGCCAGCAGTGGGGCAGGGGTAAGCAATCAGCCCCAGCATTTT.

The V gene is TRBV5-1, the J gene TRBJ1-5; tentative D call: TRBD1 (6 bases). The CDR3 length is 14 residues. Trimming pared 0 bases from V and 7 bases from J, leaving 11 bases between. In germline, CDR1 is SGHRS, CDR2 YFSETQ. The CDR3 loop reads CASSLEGGGQPQHF. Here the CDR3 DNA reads TGCGCCAGCAGCTTGGAAGGAGGGGGACAGCCCCAGCATTTT.

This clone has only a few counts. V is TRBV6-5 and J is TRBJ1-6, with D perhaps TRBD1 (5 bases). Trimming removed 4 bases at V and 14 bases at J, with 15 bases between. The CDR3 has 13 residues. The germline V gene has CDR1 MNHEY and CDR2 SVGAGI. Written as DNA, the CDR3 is TGTGCCAGCAGTTCCGGGACGGCCTTTTCCCTCCACTTT. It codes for CASSSGTAFSLHF.

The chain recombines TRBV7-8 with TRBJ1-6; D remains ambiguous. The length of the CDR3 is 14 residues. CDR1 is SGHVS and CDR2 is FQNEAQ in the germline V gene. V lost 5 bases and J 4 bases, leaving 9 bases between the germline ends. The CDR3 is CASSPRSYNSPLHF. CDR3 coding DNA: TGTGCCAGCAGCCCACGTTCTTATAATTCACCCCTCCACTTT.

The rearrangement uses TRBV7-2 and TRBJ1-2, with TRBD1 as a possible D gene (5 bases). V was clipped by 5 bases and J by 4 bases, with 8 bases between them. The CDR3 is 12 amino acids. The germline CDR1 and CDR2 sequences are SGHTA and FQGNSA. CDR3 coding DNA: TGTGCCAGCAGCCTCGGGGCCTATGGCTACACCTTC. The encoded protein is CASSLGAYGYTF.

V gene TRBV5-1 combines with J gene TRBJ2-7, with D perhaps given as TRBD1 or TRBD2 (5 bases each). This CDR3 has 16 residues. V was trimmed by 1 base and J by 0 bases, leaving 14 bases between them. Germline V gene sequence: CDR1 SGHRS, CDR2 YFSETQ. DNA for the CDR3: TGCGCCAGCAGCTTGCTTTCGGGGCCTAGCTCCTACGAGCAGTACTTC. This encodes CASSLLSGPSSYEQYF.

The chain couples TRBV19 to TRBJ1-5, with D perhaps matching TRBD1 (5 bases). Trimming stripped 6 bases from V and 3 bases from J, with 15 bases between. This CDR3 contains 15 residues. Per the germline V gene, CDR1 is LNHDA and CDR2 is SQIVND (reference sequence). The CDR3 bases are TGTGCCAGTAGCCTGGGGCCGACGGTCAATCAGCCCCAGCATTTT. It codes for CASSLGPTVNQPQHF.

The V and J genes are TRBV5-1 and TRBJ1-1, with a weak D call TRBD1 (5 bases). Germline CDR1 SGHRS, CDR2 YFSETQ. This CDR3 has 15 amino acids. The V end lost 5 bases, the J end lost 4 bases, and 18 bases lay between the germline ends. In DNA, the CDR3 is TGCGCCAGCAGTCCTATGGGGGGGGTTGCCACTGAAGCTTTCTTT. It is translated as CASSPMGGVATEAFF. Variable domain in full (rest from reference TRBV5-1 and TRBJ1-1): KAGVTQTPRYLIKTRGQQVTLSCSPISGHRSVSWYQQTPGQGLQFLFEYFSETQRNKGNFPGRFSGRQFSNSRSEMNVSTLELGDSALYLCASSPMGGVATEAFFGQGTRLTVV.

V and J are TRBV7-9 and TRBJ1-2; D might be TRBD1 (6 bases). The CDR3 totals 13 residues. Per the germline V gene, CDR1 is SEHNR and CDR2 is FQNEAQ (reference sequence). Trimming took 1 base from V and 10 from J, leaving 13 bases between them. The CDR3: CASSLEDRPSYTF. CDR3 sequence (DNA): TGTGCCAGCAGCTTAGAAGACAGGCCTTCCTACACCTTC.

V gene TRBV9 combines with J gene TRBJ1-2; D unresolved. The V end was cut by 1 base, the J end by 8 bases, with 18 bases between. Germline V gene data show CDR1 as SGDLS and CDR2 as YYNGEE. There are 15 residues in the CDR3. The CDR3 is CASSVIGLPTEGYTF. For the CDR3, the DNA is TGTGCCAGCAGCGTAATAGGCCTCCCAACGGAGGGCTACACCTTC.

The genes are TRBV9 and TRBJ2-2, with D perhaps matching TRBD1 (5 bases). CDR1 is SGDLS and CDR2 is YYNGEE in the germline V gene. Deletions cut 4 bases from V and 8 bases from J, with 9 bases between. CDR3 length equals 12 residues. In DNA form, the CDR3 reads TGTGCCAGCAGCCCAAACAGGGGGGAGCTGTTTTTT. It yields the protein CASSPNRGELFF.

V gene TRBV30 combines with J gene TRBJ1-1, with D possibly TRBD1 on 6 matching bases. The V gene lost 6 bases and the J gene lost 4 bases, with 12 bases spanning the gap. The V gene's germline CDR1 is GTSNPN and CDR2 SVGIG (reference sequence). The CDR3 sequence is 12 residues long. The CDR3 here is CACDKGGTEAFF. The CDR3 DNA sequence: TGTGCCTGTGACAAGGGGGGCACTGAAGCTTTCTTT.

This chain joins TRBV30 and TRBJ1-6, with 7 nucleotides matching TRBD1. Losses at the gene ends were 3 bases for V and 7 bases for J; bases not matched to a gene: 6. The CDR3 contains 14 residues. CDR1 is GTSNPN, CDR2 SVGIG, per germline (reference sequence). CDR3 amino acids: CAWSWTGTNSPLHF. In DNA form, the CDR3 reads TGTGCCTGGAGCTGGACAGGAACCAATTCACCCCTCCACTTT.

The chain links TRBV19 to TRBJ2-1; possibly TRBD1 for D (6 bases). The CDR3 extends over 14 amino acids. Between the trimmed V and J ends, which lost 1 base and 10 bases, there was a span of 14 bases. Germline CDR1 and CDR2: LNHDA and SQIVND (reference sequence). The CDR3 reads CASSIAEGVGEQFF. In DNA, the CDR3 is TGTGCCAGTAGTATAGCAGAGGGGGTGGGGGAGCAGTTCTTC.

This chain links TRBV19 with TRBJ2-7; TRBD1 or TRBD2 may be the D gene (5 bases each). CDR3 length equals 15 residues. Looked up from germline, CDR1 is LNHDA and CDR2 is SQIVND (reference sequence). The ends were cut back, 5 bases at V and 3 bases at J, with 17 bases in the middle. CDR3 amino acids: CASSLDRDGDYEQYF. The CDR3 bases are TGTGCCAGTAGTCTCGACCGGGACGGCGACTACGAGCAGTACTTC.

In nucleotides, the CDR3 is TGTGCCAGCAGGGCCAGGGGGCGCGTTAGCTATGGCTACACCTTC. This encodes CASRARGRVSYGYTF. The rearrangement uses TRBV6-5 and TRBJ1-2; 8 nucleotides match TRBD1. The CDR3 length is 15 residues. Germline V gives CDR1 MNHEY, CDR2 SVGAGI. V lost 6 bases, J lost 4 bases, and 10 bases stayed unmatched.